One and the same sample provided the 8 T cell receptor beta chains below, sequenced in a study of T cells after yellow fever vaccination (dated by TCRdb to the late 2010s). Reading the label with the study, this specimen's treatment or condition is: live attenuated yellow fever vaccine strain. The method behind the library was 5' RACE. TCRdb lists the instrument as Illumina HiSeq 2500. Through fastp at Q25 and MiXCR, TCRdb rebuilt clones from the public reads, retaining in-frame beta chains. Entries are consolidated by CDR3 protein sequence, retaining the most common genes and DNA. Present in this sample are tens of thousands of distinct CDR3 sequences, around 7% of which were seen just once. The top ten clonotypes cover roughly 35% of the sample. The material sequenced was CD8+ T cells sorted from PBMCs, taken about 49 days after the first yellow fever vaccination. The receptors were sampled from a man between 18 and 29 years old who received the YFV17D yellow fever vaccine.

This clonotype was observed a few times. V is TRBV7-7 and J is TRBJ1-2; a weak D match, TRBD1 (6 bases). The length of the CDR3 is 16 residues. Trimming pared 2 bases from V and 2 bases from J, leaving 15 bases between. CDR1 and CDR2 (germline): SSHAT, FNYEAQ (reference sequence). The CDR3 nucleotides are TGTGCCAGCAGCTTAAGTGGGGGCTCGGCCAACTATGGCTACACCTTC. This translates into CASSLSGGSANYGYTF. The variable domain in full, completed from reference TRBV7-7 and TRBJ1-2, reads GAGVSQSPRYKVTKRGQDVTLRCDPISSHATLYWYQQALGQGPEFLTYFNYEAQPDKSGLPSDRFSAERPEGSISTLTIQRTEQRDSAMYRCASSLSGGSANYGYTFGSGTRLTVV.

This clonotype was found a few times. This chain connects TRBV11-2 to TRBJ2-7; 7 positions match TRBD1. This CDR3 spans 13 amino acids. Germline lookup yields CDR1 SGHAT and CDR2 FQNNGV. Trimming removed 5 bases from V and 6 bases from J; junction bases left unmatched: 7. The CDR3 loop is CASSPGTVGEQYF. CDR3 DNA sequence: TGTGCCAGCAGCCCGGGGACAGTGGGCGAGCAGTACTTC.

This clonotype was counted only a few times. The V call is TRBV21-1, the J call TRBJ2-7; the table's D call TRBD1 went unverified against the DNA. TRBV21-1 is noted as a pseudogene. The CDR3 covers 13 residues. CDR3 sequence: CASTSDGTYEQYF. The CDR3 region has the DNA TGTGCCAGCACATCAGACGGGACCTACGAGCAGTACTTC.

Ten or more counts support this clonotype. The J gene is TRBJ2-1, the V gene TRBV7-9, with D possibly called TRBD1 or TRBD2 (5 bases each). This CDR3 has 15 amino acids. V shed 4 bases and J shed 2 bases, with 12 bases lying between them. In germline, CDR1 is SEHNR, CDR2 FQNEAQ (reference sequence). This chain's CDR3 is CASSSNRDAYNEQFF. CDR3 nucleotide sequence: TGTGCCAGCAGCTCTAACCGGGACGCCTACAATGAGCAGTTCTTC.

This clonotype showed up many times. This sequence joins TRBV11-3 and TRBJ2-7, with a possible D match to TRBD1 (7 bases). The CDR3 contains 13 residues. Germline CDR1 and CDR2: SGHNT and YENEEA. V dropped 5 bases and J dropped 6 bases, with 14 bases sitting between them. CDR3 sequence (DNA): TGTGCCAGCAGCGCCAGGGGGGAAGGCGAGCAGTACTTC. Its translation is CASSARGEGEQYF. Drawing the rest from reference TRBV11-3 and TRBJ2-7, the complete variable domain is EAGVVQSPRYKIIEKKQPVAFWCNPISGHNTLYWYLQNLGQGPELLIRYENEEAVDDSQLPKDRFSAERLKGVDSTLKIQPAELGDSAVYLCASSARGEGEQYFGPGTRLTVT.

In nucleotides, the CDR3 is TGTGCCAGCAGCTTAGGTAGGGGTTATAGCAATCAGCCCCAGCATTTT. It encodes CASSLGRGYSNQPQHF. The rearrangement links TRBV7-2 to TRBJ1-5, with a weak D call TRBD1 (5 bases). The V end was cut by 1 base, the J end by 0 bases, with 10 bases between. This CDR3 is built from 16 residues. From germline, CDR1 is SGHTA and CDR2 FQGNSA.

The chain carries TRBV20-1 and TRBJ1-6; 8 nucleotides agree with TRBD1. J was trimmed by 10 bases and V by 3 bases; bases with no gene match: 11. CDR3 length: 15 amino acids. Per the germline V gene, CDR1 is DFQATT and CDR2 is SNEGSKA (reference sequence). This CDR3 reads CSARELQGAGSPLHF. The CDR3 coding sequence is TGCAGTGCTAGGGAACTCCAGGGGGCTGGATCACCCCTCCACTTT.

This clonotype was seen ten or more times. The chain joins TRBV27 to TRBJ2-7; TRBD1 matches at 7 bases. This CDR3 has 14 residues. The germline V gene encodes CDR1 MNHEY and CDR2 SMNVEV (reference sequence). V dropped 5 bases and J dropped 2; count of bases not matched to a gene: 6. The CDR3: CASSHRGRAYEQYF. In nucleotides, the CDR3 is TGTGCCAGCAGTCACAGGGGAAGAGCCTACGAGCAGTACTTC.